This TCR beta chain emerged from a study of vaccination effects on CD4 cells after COVID-19. Culture proceeded for under twelve days, and CD4+ T cells were then isolated. The cohort was immunized with two doses of either the BNT162b2 or mRNA-1273 vaccine. V dropped 1 base and J dropped 1 base, with 10 bases sitting between them. The CDR3 contains 16 residues. CDR1 and CDR2 (germline): MGHRA, YSYEKL. Points on this clone: Its antigen is undetermined.

Some clones are missing from TCRdb's copy, which holds only in-frame ones; the method was immunoSEQ multiplex PCR. The sample includes approximately 47,000 clones, around 70% of them seen just once. The chain uses TRBV4-1 and TRBJ2-2; D is possibly TRBD1 (6 bases). Sequencing used CD4+ T cells from PBMCs cultured without peptide, obtained after COVID-19 vaccination. The clonotype comes from a human donor who received a COVID-19 vaccine. Here the CDR3 reads CASSQGPGQNTGELFF. As DNA, the CDR3 is TGCGCCAGCAGCCAAGGCCCGGGACAGAACACCGGGGAGCTGTTTTTT.